This paragraph reports one T cell receptor beta chain. This clonotype was seen only a few times. Its recognized antigen is unknown. No much larger clone is present one base from it, and per-base qualities are unavailable. These data are taken from a study of CD8 T cells in ankylosing spondylitis (dated by TCRdb to 2016 to 2017). For the study in its entirety: T cell receptor beta repertoires were profiled in healthy donors and ankylosing spondylitis patients so that disease-linked TCR variants could be found. The full study cohort comprised approximately 23 ankylosing spondylitis patients and some 100 healthy donors. Samples of peripheral blood were taken, and for ankylosing spondylitis patients, synovial fluid was collected as well.

V lost 7 bases and J lost 5 bases, and the count of bases not matched to a germline gene is 9. The CDR3 covers 15 residues, taking in both the cysteine and the phenylalanine. CDR3 DNA only is kept here, 45 bases in frame from base 1. CDR1 and CDR2, per the germline V gene, are MNHNS and SASEGT. The sequencing machine was an Illumina HiSeq 2500. TCR beta libraries were prepared by quantitative 5'-RACE with molecular barcodes. The original methods were these. To identify disease-linked TCR variants, a new computational method was used, one built on a probabilistic model of VDJ rearrangement. TCRdb redid the processing of the public reads, applying fastp at Q25 and MiXCR, and retained in-frame beta chains. When rows share a CDR3 protein, they turn into one entry using the most common DNA and genes. TCRdb's processing, not the authors' own work, is the source of the V and J calls. Here the sample has 350,000 to 400,000 distinct CDR3 sequences; more than 20% occur a single time. The ten largest clones capture around 13% of the sample.

Broad study findings and their caveats: Some TCR beta motif variants had previously been reported in synovial fluid and blood of reactive arthritis patients, which suggested common disease-initiation mechanisms. The disease-linked clones were reported to be significantly enriched in matched synovial fluid samples from ankylosing spondylitis patients. A TCR beta motif made up of several highly homologous amino acid variants appeared to be characteristic of blood from ankylosing spondylitis patients. In peripheral blood, the disease-linked clones were found at relatively low frequencies and had a CD8+ phenotype.

This receptor chain uses TRBV6-1 and TRBJ2-5; the central 11 bases match TRBD2. The source of this sequence is a male donor with ankylosing spondylitis or in good health (not recorded which). Sequencing was done on a sample of blood, either unsorted or a sorted T cell fraction (not recorded which). In nucleotide form, the sequence is TGTGCCAGCAAATTGACTAGCGGGGTTGCTGAGACCCAGTACTTC. This codes for CASKLTSGVAETQYF.